This T cell receptor (beta chain) is from a study of blood T cell repertoires in COVID-19. Study information: Sites in the United States, Italy and Spain provided acute and convalescent COVID-19 samples.

Authors' data handling: Cell counts per sample came from amplifying reference gene primers. Measured with immunoSEQ multiplex PCR; TCRdb has only the in-frame clones, and not every one. V, J and clone size are taken as reported in that table, and D and trimming were inferred from the DNA itself. The sample includes about 77,000 clones, more than 90% of them seen just once. Germline V CDR1 and CDR2: SGHTA, FQGNSA. Trimming cost V 4 bases and J 11 bases; bases outside gene matches: 14. The CDR3 extends over 16 amino acids. The V call is TRBV7-2, the J call TRBJ1-6; 7 nucleotides match TRBD1. The sample consisted of peripheral blood. This receptor was identified in an elderly woman with active or convalescent COVID-19. The CDR3 is CASSYLLTGKQAPLHF. The CDR3 DNA reads TGTGCCAGCAGCTACCTCTTGACAGGGAAGCAAGCACCCCTCCACTTT.